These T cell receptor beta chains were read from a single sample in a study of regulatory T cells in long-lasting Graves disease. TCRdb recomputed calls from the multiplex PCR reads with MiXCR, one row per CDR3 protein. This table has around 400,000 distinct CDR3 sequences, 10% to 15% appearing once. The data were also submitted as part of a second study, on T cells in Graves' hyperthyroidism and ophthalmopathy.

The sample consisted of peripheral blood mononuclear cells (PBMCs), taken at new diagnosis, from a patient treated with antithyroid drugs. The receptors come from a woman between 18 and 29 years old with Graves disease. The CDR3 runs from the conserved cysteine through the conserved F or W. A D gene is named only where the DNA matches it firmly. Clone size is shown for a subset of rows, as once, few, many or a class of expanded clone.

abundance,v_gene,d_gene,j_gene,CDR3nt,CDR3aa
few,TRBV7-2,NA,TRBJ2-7,TGTGCCAGCAGGCACAAGGACCTCCGGGTTTACGAGCAGTACTTC,CASRHKDLRVYEQYF
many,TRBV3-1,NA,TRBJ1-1,TGTGCCAGCAGCCAACCGGGACGGATGAACACTGAAGCTTTCTTT,CASSQPGRMNTEAFF
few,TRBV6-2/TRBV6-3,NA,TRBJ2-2,TGTGCCAGCAGTTGGAGGAACACCGGGGAGCTGTTTTTT,CASSWRNTGELFF
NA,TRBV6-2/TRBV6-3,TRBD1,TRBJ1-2,TGTGCCACCACTACAGGGGGCGCCCATGGCTACACCTTC,CATTTGGAHGYTF
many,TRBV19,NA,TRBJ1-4,TGTGCCAGTAGTATTATCCCTCGGCGTGACTTGAATGAAAAACTGTTTTTT,CASSIIPRRDLNEKLFF
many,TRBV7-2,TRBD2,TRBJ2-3,TGTGCCAGCAGACCCATAGCGGGAGCGGGAACAGATACGCAGTATTTT,CASRPIAGAGTDTQYF
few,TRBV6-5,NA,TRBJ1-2,TGTGCCAGCAGTTTGCAGGGCGGGAGCGGCTACACCTTC,CASSLQGGSGYTF
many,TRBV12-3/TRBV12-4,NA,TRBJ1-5,TGTGCCAGCAGTTTAGGGTTCAATAGCAATCAGCCCCAGCATTTT,CASSLGFNSNQPQHF
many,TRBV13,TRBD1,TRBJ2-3,TGTGCCAGCAGCTCGACAGGGAATTACGCTTTTCCCACAGATACGCAGTATTTT,CASSSTGNYAFPTDTQYF
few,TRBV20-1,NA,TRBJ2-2,TGCAGTGCTACGACAGGGAACACCGGGGAGCTGTTTTTT,CSATTGNTGELFF
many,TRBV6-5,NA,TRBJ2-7,TGTGCCAGCAGTTACACGAGTGGGCCGTCCGAGCAGTACTTC,CASSYTSGPSEQYF
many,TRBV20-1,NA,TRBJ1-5,TGCAGTGCTAGAAAGCAGGGATCAGGTCAGCCCCAGCATTTT,CSARKQGSGQPQHF
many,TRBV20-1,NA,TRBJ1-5,TGCAGTGCTAGAGAGGGAAGTGGCAATCAGCCCCAGCATTTT,CSAREGSGNQPQHF
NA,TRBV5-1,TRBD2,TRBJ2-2,TGCGCCAGCAGCCCCAGCGGGAGCTACACCGGGGAGCTGTTTTTT,CASSPSGSYTGELFF
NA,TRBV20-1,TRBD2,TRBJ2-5,TGCAGTGCTCAAGAGCCGGGACTAGCGGGAGCAGAGACCCAGTACTTC,CSAQEPGLAGAETQYF
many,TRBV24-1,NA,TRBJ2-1,TGTGCCACCAGTGATTTAAGGGGGGCCTACAATGAGCAGTTCTTC,CATSDLRGAYNEQFF
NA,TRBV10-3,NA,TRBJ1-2,TGTGCCATCGGGGAAGCCACTAACTATGGCTACACCTTC,CAIGEATNYGYTF
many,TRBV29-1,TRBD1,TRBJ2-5,TGCAGCGGTAAACAGGGGATTACTAAGACCCAGTACTTC,CSGKQGITKTQYF
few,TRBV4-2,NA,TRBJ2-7,TGTGCCAGCAGCCCCGTCCAGCCCTCCTACGAGCAGTACTTC,CASSPVQPSYEQYF
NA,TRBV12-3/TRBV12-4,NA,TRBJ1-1,TGTGCCAGCAGTTTAGGGGCGATCTCTGAAGCTTTCTTT,CASSLGAISEAFF
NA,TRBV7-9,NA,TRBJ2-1,TGTGTCAGCAGCTTATATATCTCCCGGGTTTACAATGAGCAGTTCTTC,CVSSLYISRVYNEQFF
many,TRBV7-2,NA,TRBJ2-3,TGTGCCAGCAGCTTCCAACTAGCAGATACGCAGTATTTT,CASSFQLADTQYF
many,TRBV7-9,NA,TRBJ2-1,TGTGCCAGTCACCAGGCTACTACCTACAATGAGCAGTTCTTC,CASHQATTYNEQFF
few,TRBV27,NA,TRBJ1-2,TGTGCCAGCAGTTTATGGGGGGGGCTAGAGAATAACTATGGCTACACCTTC,CASSLWGGLENNYGYTF
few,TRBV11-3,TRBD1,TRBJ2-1,TGTGCCGGCAGCCTACAGGGGTATTACAATGAGCAGTTCTTC,CAGSLQGYYNEQFF
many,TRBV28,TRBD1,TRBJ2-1,TGTGCCAGCAGTCCTTGGACAGGGAAGGATGAGCAGTTCTTC,CASSPWTGKDEQFF
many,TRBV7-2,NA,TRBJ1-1,TGTGCCAGCAGCTTATCTGTGGGTATGAACACTGAAGCTTTCTTT,CASSLSVGMNTEAFF
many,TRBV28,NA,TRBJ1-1,TGTGCCAGCAGTTTCCCACGGACCCTTATGAACACTGAAGCTTTCTTT,CASSFPRTLMNTEAFF
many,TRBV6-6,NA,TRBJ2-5,TGTGCCAGCAGTTACTCGACATATACAGAGACCCAGTACTTC,CASSYSTYTETQYF
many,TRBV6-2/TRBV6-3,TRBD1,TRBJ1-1,TGTGCCAGCAGTTCCAGAGGGACAGGAAAAATGGAAACTGAAGCTTTCTTT,CASSSRGTGKMETEAFF
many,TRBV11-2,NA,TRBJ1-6,TGTGCCAGCAGGCCCGGGACGGCCCCAAGTTCACCCCTCCACTTT,CASRPGTAPSSPLHF
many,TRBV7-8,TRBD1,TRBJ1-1,TGTGCCAGCAGCGGACAGGGGGCACTAGATGAAGCTTTCTTT,CASSGQGALDEAFF
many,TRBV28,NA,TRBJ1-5,TGTGCCAGCAGTTTTTCCCAGCCCCAGCATTTT,CASSFSQPQHF
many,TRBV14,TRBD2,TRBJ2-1,TGTGCCAGCAGCCAGCGGGAGGGCGTGTACAATGAGCAGTTCTTC,CASSQREGVYNEQFF
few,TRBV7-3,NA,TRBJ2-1,TGTGCCAGCAGCGATGGACTAACAATATACAATGAGCAGTTCTTC,CASSDGLTIYNEQFF
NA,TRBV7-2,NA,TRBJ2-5,TGTGCCAGCAGCCCTTCGACAGGGCGGGGAGAGACCCAGTACTTC,CASSPSTGRGETQYF
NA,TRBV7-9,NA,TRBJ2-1,TGTGCCAGCAGCTTAGATTCTCGCAATGAGCAGTTCTTC,CASSLDSRNEQFF
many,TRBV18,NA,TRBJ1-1,TGTGCCAGCTCACCATTGTTAACGAAGAACACTGAAGCTTTCTTT,CASSPLLTKNTEAFF
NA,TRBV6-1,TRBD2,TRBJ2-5,TGTGCCAGCAGTTACGGGAGAACTAGCGGGTCCCCTATCCTCTTC,CASSYGRTSGSPILF
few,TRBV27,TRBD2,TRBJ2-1,TGTGCCAGCAGTCATAGCGGGTACACCAACAATGAGCAGTTCTTC,CASSHSGYTNNEQFF
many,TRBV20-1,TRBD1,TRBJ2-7,TGCAGTGCTGCACAGGGGAATTACGAGCAGTACTTC,CSAAQGNYEQYF
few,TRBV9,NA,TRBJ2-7,TGTGCCAGCAGCCCGGGACTGGAACCTGGGCACGAGCAGTACTTC,CASSPGLEPGHEQYF
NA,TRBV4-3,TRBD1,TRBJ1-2,TGCGCCAGCAGCCTCGGGACAGGTCTATATGGCTACACCTTC,CASSLGTGLYGYTF
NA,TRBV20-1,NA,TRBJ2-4,TGCAGTTGGCCAGGGGCGTTGCACATTCAGTACTTC,CSWPGALHIQYF
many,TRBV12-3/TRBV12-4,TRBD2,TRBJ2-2,TGTGCCGCCACCGGGACTAGCGGCACCGGGGAGCTGTTTTTT,CAATGTSGTGELFF
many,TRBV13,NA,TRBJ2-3,TGTGCCAGCAGCCAAGGCAGCGCCTGGGACACAGATACGCAGTATTTT,CASSQGSAWDTDTQYF
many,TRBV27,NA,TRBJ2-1,TGTGCCAGCAGTTGGGGGAATGAGCAGTTCTTC,CASSWGNEQFF
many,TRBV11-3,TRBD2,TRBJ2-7,TGTGCCAGCAGCCAGGGACTAGCGGGAGGAGACTACGAGCAGTACTTC,CASSQGLAGGDYEQYF
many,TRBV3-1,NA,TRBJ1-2,TGTGCCAGCAGCCAAAAAGGCATAGGGGTTGGGTATGGCTACACCTTC,CASSQKGIGVGYGYTF
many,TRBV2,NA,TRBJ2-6,TGTGCCAGCAAAAGTGACTCTGGGGCCAACGTCCTGACTTTC,CASKSDSGANVLTF
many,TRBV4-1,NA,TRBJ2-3,TGCGCCAGCCCTTGGACCCCGGTGATCACAGATACGCAGTATTTT,CASPWTPVITDTQYF
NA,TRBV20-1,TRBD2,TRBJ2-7,TGCAGTGCTAGAGATAGACTAGCGGGAGGCGAGCAGTACTTC,CSARDRLAGGEQYF
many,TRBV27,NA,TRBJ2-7,TGTGCCAGCGCTCGTTGGGGCGAGCAGTACTTC,CASARWGEQYF
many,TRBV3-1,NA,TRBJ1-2,TGTGCCAGCAGCCAAGAGGGAAGGAGGGAATATGGCTACACCTTC,CASSQEGRREYGYTF
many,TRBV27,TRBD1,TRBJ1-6,TGTGCCAGCAGTTTAATGGTCACTGGGACAGGGTATAGGTCCTATAATTCACCCCTCCACTTT,CASSLMVTGTGYRSYNSPLHF
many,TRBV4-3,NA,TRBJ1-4,TGCGCCAGCAGCCAAGATAACCCCGAGACAACTAATGAAAAACTGTTTTTT,CASSQDNPETTNEKLFF
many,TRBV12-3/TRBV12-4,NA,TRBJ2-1,TGTGCCAGCAGGGAGGCCTATGAGCAGTTCTTC,CASREAYEQFF